This T cell receptor (beta chain) originates from a study of T-cell memory formation after mild COVID-19. Study summary: TCR clusters showed largely donor specificity. Study-level results: In pre-infection memory, a portion of responding clones appeared, which suggested that cross-reactive memory joined.

Researchers used 5'RACE with constant-segment primers to make TCR alpha and TCR beta cDNA libraries that carry sample barcodes and UMIs. One entry per CDR3 protein, called by TCRdb with MiXCR from the 5' RACE reads. This sample has over 300,000 distinct CDR3 sequences; 20% to 25% occur once, and the top ten carry 21%. Comment on this clonotype: Its target is not known.

What was sequenced was PBMCs or a T cell subset sorted from them (not recorded which). The clonotype comes from a man between 18 and 35 years old who had mild COVID-19 (a few samples of this study predate the infection). Cell type and time point are not known.

The CDR3: CASSQWDNEQFF. CDR3 DNA sequence: TGTGCCAGCAGCCAATGGGACAATGAGCAGTTCTTC. The V and J genes are TRBV4-2 and TRBJ2-1; no definite D call. Germline V CDR1 and CDR2: LGHNA, YNFKEQ. This CDR3 has 12 residues. V lost 2 bases, J lost 5 bases, and 4 bases lay in between.